Listed below are T cell receptor beta chains from one sample, sequenced in a study of memory CD4+ T cells and cytomegalovirus serostatus. Here immunoSEQ multiplex PCR was the method, and the copy in TCRdb shows in-frame clones only, minus some. This table has under 50,000 clones, 75% to 85% appearing once. Specimen: memory CD4+ T cells from blood. Every receptor here comes from an adult in good health and CMV-seronegative. Both conserved end residues are part of each CDR3. The D gene is left open where the match is weak. Not all rows give a size; the values are once, few, many and, for expanded clones, a class.

d_gene	abundance	v_gene	j_gene	CDR3aa	CDR3nt
-	few	TRBV18	TRBJ1-2	CASSPPDSNYTF	TGTGCCAGCTCTCCGCCCGACAGTAACTACACCTTC
-	-	TRBV7-6	TRBJ1-1	CASSPTWANTEAFF	TGTGCCAGCAGCCCCACGTGGGCGAACACTGAAGCTTTCTTT
-	-	TRBV7-2	TRBJ2-1	CASSLSVGDNEQFF	TGTGCCAGCAGCTTATCGGTAGGGGACAATGAGCAGTTCTTC
TRBD1	-	TRBV7-2	TRBJ1-2	CASSGTGGERYGYTF	TGTGCCAGCAGCGGGACAGGGGGCGAGCGCTATGGCTACACCTTC
-	once	TRBV6-1	TRBJ1-5	CASSGDRGSGINQPQHF	TGTGCCAGCAGTGGCGACAGAGGGAGCGGGATCAATCAGCCCCAGCATTTT
-	once	TRBV19	TRBJ2-5	CASTPFPGRSLETQYF	TGTGCCAGTACCCCTTTCCCGGGACGCAGCTTGGAGACCCAGTACTTC
-	-	TRBV6-5	TRBJ1-1	CASSPMGRLNTEAFF	TGTGCCAGCAGTCCGATGGGTCGCTTGAACACTGAAGCTTTCTTT
TRBD1	few	TRBV28	TRBJ1-5	CASSRTQGGGGPQHF	TGTGCCAGCAGTCGTACACAGGGGGGAGGGGGGCCCCAGCATTTT
TRBD1	once	TRBV5-4	TRBJ2-4	CASSLVGGEGQNIQYF	TGTGCCAGCAGCTTGGTAGGGGGCGAAGGTCAAAACATTCAGTACTTC
-	-	TRBV5-1	TRBJ2-7	CASSVRQGHGEQYF	TGCGCCAGCAGCGTTCGCCAGGGGCACGGCGAGCAGTACTTC
-	-	TRBV27	TRBJ1-6	CASSSHRVGSPLHF	TGTGCCAGCAGTTCGCACAGGGTTGGATCACCCCTCCACTTT
TRBD1	-	TRBV11-3	TRBJ1-1	CASSQTGRSEAFF	TGTGCCAGCAGCCAGACAGGGAGGTCTGAAGCTTTCTTT